This TCR beta chain emerged from a study of CD8+ T cells in alopecia areata. Comment on this clone: As yet, its antigen is unknown.

The treatment denotes: oral pan-JAK inhibitor, 5-10 mg twice daily. Individuals with alopecia areata gave both lesional scalp punch biopsies and peripheral blood for collection. The researchers isolated CD4+ and CD8+ T cells from PBMCs by sorting. With 2 bases clipped from V and 4 bases from J, the junction kept 8 bases outside the gene matches. The CDR3 consists of 15 residues. CDR1 and CDR2 from the germline V gene are MNHEY and SMNVEV (reference sequence). Whole-study findings and limits: Normal scalp showed lower clonality than lesional scalp, especially alopecia totalis/universalis. Between patients, shared TCR sequences were less clear than in mice. This was possibly due in part to HLA diversity in the patient population.

RNA was isolated and reverse transcribed to cDNA, the sequencing template. Sequencing used immunoSEQ multiplex PCR; TCRdb keeps in-frame clones, though not all of them. The sample records more than 90,000 clones, roughly 60% being singletons. The V gene is TRBV27, the J gene TRBJ2-7; TRBD1 matches 7 bases. This clonotype originated in a human donor with alopecia areata. Source: CD8+ T cells sorted from blood, taken at roughly week 58, from a patient treated with tofacitinib. CDR3 bases: TGTGCCAGCAGTTTAAGCCCACAGGGGCGATACGAGCAGTACTTC. Translation gives CASSLSPQGRYEQYF.